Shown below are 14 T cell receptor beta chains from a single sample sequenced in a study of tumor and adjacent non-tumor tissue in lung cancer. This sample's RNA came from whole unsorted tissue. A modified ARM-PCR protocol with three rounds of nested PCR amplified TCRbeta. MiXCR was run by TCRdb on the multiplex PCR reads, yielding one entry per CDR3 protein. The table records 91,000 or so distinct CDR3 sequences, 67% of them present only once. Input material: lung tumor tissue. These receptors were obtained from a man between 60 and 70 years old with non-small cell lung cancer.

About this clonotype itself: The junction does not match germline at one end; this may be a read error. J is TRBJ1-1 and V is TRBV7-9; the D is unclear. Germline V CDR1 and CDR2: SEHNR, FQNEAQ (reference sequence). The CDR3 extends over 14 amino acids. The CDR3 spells CANSPTWAPTEAFF. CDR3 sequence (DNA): TGTGCCAACAGCCCCACCTGGGCGCCCACTGAAGCTTTCTTT.

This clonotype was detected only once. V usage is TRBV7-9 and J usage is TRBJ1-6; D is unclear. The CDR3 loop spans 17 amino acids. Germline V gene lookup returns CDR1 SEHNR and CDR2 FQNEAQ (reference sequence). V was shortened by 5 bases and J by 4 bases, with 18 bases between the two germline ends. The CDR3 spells CASSPTRRCGYNSPLHF. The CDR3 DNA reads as TGTGCCAGCAGCCCTACACGGAGGTGTGGGTATAATTCACCCCTCCACTTT. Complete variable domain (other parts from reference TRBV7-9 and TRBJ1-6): DTGVSQNPRHKITKRGQNVTFRCDPISEHNRLYWYRQTLGQGPEFLTYFQNEAQLEKSRLLSDRFSAERPKGSFSTLEIQRTEQGDSAMYLCASSPTRRCGYNSPLHFGNGTRLTVT.

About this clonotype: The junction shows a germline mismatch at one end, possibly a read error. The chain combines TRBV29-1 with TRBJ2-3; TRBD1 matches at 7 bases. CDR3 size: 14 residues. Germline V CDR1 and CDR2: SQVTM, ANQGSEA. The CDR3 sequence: CRIAGTASTDTQYF. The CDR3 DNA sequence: TGCAGGATTGCCGGGACAGCTAGCACAGATACGCAATATTTT.

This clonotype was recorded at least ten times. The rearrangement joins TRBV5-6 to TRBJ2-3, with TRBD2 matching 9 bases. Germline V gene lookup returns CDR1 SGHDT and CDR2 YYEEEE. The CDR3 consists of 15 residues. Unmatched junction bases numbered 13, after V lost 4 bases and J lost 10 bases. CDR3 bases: TGTGCCAGCAGCCGATTAGCGGGAGCTGGGGGGGCGCAGTATTTT. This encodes CASSRLAGAGGAQYF.

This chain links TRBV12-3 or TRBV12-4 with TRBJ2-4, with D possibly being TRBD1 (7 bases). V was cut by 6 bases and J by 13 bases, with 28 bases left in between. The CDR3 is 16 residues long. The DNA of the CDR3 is TGTGCCAGCAGCTCCGGACCGGGGGCGCGAGGGGGCATACAGTACTTC. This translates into CASSSGPGARGGIQYF.

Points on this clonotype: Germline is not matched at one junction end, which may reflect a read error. This CDR3 is CASNQDWGGWVKPQYF. In DNA, the CDR3 is TGTGCCAGCAACCAAGATTGGGGGGGGTGGGTGAAGCCCCAGTATTTT. This sequence joins TRBV4-3 and TRBJ1-5, with TRBD2 matching 7 bases. The J call is in doubt because the DNA end fits TRBJ2-3 better. The CDR3 is made up of 16 amino acids. Looked up from germline, CDR1 is LGHNA and CDR2 is YSLEER.

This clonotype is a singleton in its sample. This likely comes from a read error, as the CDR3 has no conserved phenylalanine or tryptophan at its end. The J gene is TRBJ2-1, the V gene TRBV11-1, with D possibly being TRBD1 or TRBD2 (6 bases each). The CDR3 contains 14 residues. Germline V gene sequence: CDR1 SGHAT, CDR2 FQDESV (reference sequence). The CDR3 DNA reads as TGTGCAAGTAGCCTTCAGGGGAGGTACAATGAGCAGTTCTCC. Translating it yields CASSLQGRYNEQFS.

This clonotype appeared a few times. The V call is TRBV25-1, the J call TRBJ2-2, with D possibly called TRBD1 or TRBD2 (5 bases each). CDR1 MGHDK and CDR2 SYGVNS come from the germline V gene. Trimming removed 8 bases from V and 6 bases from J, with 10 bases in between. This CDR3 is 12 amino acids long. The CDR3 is CASWGSSGELFF. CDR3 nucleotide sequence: TGTGCCAGCTGGGGGTCGTCCGGGGAGCTGTTTTTT.

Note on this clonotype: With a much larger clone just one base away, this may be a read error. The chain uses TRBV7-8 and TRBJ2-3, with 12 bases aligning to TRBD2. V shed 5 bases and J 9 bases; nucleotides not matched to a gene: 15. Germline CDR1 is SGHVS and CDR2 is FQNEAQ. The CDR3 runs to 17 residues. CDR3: CASSRSASGGDQNTQYF. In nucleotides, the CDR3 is TGTGCCAGCAGCCGGTCCGCTAGCGGGGGGGACCAGAACACGCAGTATTTT.

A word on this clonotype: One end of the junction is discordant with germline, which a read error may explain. DNA for the CDR3: TGTGCCAGCAGTTACAGTGAGAACGACAGGGCGAGCTCTGGGGCCAACGTCCTGATTTTC. Translation gives CASSYSENDRASSGANVLIF. The rearrangement links TRBV6-5 to TRBJ2-6; 7 nucleotides align to TRBD1. This CDR3 has 20 amino acids. Germline lookup yields CDR1 MNHEY and CDR2 SVGAGI.

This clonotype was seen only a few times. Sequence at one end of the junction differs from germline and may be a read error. As DNA, the CDR3 is TGTGCCAGCAGTTTCAGCGGGGGGGCCGGGGAGACCCATTACTTC. Its translation: CASSFSGGAGETHYF. V and J are TRBV12-3 or TRBV12-4 and TRBJ2-5; 10 bases are shared with TRBD2. The CDR3 has 15 amino acids.

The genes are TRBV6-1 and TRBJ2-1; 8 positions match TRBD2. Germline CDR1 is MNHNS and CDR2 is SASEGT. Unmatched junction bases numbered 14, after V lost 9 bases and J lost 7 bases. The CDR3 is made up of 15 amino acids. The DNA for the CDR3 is TGTGCCAGAAGTACTACCGGGACTAGTAGGAATGAGCAGTTCTTC. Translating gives CARSTTGTSRNEQFF.

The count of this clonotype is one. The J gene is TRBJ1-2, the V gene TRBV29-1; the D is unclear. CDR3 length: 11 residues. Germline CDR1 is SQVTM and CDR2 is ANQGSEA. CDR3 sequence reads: CNAVSNNGYTF. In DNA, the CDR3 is TGCAACGCTGTTAGTAATAATGGCTACACCTTC.

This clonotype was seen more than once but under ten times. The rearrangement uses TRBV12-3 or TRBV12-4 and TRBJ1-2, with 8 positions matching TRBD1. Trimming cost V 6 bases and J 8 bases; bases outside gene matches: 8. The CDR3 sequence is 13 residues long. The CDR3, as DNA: TGTGCCAGCAGAAATGGACAGGGTTGGGGCTACACCTTC. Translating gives CASRNGQGWGYTF.